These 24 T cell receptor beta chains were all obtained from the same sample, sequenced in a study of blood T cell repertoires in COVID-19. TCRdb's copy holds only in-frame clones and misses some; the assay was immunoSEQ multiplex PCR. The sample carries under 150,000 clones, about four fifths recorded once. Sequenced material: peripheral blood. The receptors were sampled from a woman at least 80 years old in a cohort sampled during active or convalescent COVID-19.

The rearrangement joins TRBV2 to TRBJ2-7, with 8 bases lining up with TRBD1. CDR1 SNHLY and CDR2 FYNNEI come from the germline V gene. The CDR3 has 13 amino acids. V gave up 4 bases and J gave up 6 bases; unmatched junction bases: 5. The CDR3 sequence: CASSGTGSGEQYV. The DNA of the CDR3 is TGTGCCAGCAGTGGGACAGGGTCAGGCGAGCAGTACGTC.

The chain's CDR3 is CASSYSAVGGVDEQFF. The CDR3 nucleotides read TGTGCCAGCAGTTACTCCGCCGTCGGGGGGGTTGATGAGCAGTTCTTC. The rearrangement joins TRBV6-5 to TRBJ2-1, with 8 bases aligning to TRBD2. Germline V lookup: CDR1 MNHEY, CDR2 SVGAGI. The V and J ends lost 0 bases and 8 bases, in that order; junction bases with no gene match: 9. The CDR3 has 16 amino acids.

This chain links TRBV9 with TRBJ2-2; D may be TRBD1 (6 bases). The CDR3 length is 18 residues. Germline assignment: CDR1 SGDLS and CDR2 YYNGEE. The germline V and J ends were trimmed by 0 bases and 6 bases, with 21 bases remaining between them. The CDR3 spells CASSVDPVLRGYSGELFF. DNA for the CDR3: TGTGCCAGCAGCGTAGACCCCGTGCTCAGGGGTTACTCCGGGGAGCTGTTTTTT.

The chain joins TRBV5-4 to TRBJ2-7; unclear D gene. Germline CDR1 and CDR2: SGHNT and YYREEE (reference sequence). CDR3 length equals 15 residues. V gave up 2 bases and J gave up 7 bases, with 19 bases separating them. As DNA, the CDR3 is TGTGCCAGCAGCTTCCCGCGACAACTCCCCAGGGAGCAGTACGTC. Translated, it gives CASSFPRQLPREQYV.

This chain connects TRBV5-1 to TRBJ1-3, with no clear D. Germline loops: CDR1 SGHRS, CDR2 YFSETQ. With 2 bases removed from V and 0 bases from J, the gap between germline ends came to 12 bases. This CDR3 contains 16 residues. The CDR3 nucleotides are TGCGCCAGCAGCTTCAACTTCCTCGTCTCTGGAAACACCATATATTTT. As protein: CASSFNFLVSGNTIYF.

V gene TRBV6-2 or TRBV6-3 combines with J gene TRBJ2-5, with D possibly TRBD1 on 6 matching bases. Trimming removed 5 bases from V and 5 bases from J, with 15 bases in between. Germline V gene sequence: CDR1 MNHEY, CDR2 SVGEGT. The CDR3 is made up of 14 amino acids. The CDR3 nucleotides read TGTGCCAGCAGTGCGTGGACAGTAAAGGAGACCCAGTACTTC. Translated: CASSAWTVKETQYF.

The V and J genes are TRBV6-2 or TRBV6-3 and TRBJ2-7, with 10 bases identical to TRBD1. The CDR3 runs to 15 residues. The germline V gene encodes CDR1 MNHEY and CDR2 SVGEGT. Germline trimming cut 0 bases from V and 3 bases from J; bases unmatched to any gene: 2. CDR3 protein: CASSYSRDRGYEQYF. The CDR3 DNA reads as TGTGCCAGCAGTTACTCGCGGGACAGGGGCTACGAGCAGTACTTC.

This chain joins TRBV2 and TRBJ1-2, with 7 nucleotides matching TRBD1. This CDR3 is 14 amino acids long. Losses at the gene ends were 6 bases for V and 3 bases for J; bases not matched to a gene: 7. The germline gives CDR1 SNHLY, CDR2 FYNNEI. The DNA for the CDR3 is TGTGCCAGCAGGGGGGACAGCATCTACTATGGCTACACCTTC. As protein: CASRGDSIYYGYTF.

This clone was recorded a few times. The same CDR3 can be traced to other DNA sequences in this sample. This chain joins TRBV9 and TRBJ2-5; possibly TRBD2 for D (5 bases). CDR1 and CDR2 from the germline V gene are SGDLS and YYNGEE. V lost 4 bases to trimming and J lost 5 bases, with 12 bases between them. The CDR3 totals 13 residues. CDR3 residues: CASSPRGRETQYF. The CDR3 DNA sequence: TGTGCCAGCAGCCCGCGAGGGCGGGAGACCCAGTACTTC. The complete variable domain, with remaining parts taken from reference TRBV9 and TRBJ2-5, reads DSGVTQTPKHLITATGQRVTLRCSPRSGDLSVYWYQQSLDQGLQFLIQYYNGEERAKGNILERFSAQQFPDLHSELNLSSLELGDSALYFCASSPRGRETQYFGPGTRLLVL.

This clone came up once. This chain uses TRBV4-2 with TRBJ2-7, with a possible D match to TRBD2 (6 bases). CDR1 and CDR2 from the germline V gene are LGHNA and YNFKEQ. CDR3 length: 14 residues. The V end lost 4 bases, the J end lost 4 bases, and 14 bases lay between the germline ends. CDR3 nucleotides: TGTGCCAGCAGCCGCCTAACCGGGGGTTACGAGCAGTACTTC. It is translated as CASSRLTGGYEQYF.

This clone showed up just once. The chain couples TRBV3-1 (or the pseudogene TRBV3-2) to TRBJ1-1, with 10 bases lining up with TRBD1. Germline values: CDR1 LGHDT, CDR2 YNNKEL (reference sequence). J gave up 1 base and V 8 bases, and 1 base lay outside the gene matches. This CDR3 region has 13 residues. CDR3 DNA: TGTGCCAGCGGACAGGGGGGGAACACTGAAGCTTTCTTT. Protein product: CASGQGGNTEAFF.

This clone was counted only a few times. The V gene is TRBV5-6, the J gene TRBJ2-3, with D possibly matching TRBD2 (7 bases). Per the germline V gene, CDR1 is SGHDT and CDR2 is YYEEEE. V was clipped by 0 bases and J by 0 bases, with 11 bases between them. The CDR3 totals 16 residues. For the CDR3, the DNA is TGTGCCAGCAGCTTGGCGGCGGGGGCTAGCACAGATACGCAGTATTTT. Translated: CASSLAAGASTDTQYF.

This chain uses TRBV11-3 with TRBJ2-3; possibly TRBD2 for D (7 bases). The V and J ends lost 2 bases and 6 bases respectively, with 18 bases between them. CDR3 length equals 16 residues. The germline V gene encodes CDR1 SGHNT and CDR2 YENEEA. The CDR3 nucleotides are TGTGCCAGCAGCTTATCTGGCGGGGGCGCACGGGATACGCAGTATTTT. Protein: CASSLSGGGARDTQYF. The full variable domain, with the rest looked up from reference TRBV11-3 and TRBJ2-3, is EAGVVQSPRYKIIEKKQPVAFWCNPISGHNTLYWYLQNLGQGPELLIRYENEEAVDDSQLPKDRFSAERLKGVDSTLKIQPAELGDSAVYLCASSLSGGGARDTQYFGPGTRLTVL.

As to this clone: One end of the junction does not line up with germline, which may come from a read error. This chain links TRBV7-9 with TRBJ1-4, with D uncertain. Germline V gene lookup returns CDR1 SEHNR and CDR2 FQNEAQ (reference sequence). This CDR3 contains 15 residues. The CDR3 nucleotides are TGTGCCAGCAGCTTAGGGTATACAACTACTGAAAAACTGTTTTTT. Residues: CASSLGYTTTEKLFF.

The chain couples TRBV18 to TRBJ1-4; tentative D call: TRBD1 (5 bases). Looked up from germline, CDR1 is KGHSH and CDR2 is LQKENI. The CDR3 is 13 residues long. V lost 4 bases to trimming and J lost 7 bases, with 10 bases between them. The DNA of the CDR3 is TGTGCCAGCTCACTTGCCAGGGTTGAAAAACTGTTTTTT. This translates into CASSLARVEKLFF.

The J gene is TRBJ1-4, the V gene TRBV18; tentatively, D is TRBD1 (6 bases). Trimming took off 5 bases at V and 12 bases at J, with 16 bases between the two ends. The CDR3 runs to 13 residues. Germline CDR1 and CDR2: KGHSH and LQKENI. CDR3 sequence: CASSADSRAELFF. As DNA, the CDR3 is TGTGCCAGCTCAGCGGACAGCCGTGCAGAACTGTTTTTT.

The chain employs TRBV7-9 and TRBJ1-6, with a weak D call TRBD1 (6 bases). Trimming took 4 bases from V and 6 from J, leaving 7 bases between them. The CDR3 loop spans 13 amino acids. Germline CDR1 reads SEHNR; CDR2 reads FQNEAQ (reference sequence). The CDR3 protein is CASSYRANSPLHF. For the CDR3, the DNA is TGTGCCAGCAGCTACAGGGCTAATTCACCCCTCCACTTT.

This chain's CDR3 is CASSRDRSSGNTIYF. For the CDR3, the DNA is TGCGCCAGCAGCCGGGACAGGTCCTCTGGAAACACCATATATTTT. This rearrangement joins TRBV5-1 to TRBJ1-3; TRBD1 agrees at 8 bases. V lost 4 bases and J lost 0; bases outside the gene matches: 3. Germline V gives CDR1 SGHRS, CDR2 YFSETQ. CDR3 length equals 15 residues.

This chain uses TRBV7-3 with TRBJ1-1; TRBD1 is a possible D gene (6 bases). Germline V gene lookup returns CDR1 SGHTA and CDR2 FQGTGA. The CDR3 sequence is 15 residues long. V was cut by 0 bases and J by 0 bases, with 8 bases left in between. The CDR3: CASSLTPGVNTEAFF. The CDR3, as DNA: TGTGCCAGCAGCTTAACCCCAGGGGTGAACACTGAAGCTTTCTTT. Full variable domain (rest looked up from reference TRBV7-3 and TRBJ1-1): GAGVSQTPSNKVTEKGKYVELRCDPISGHTALYWYRQSLGQGPEFLIYFQGTGAADDSGLPNDRFFAVRPEGSVSTLKIQRTERGDSAVYLCASSLTPGVNTEAFFGQGTRLTVV.

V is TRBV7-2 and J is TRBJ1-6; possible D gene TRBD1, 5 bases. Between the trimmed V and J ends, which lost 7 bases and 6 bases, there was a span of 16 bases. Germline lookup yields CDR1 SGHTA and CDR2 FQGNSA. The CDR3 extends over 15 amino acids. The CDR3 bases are TGTGCCAGCACCAGGGAGGGACCGGTTAATTCACCCCTCCACTTT. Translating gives CASTREGPVNSPLHF. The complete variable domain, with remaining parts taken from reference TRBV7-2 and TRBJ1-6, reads GAGVSQSPSNKVTEKGKDVELRCDPISGHTALYWYRQSLGQGLEFLIYFQGNSAPDKSGLPSDRFSAERTGGSVSTLTIQRTQQEDSAVYLCASTREGPVNSPLHFGNGTRLTVT.

CDR3 amino acids: CASSPEWTGEAFF. The CDR3 DNA reads as TGCGCCAGCAGCCCGGAATGGACAGGGGAAGCTTTCTTT. V is TRBV5-1 and J is TRBJ1-1, with 8 bases identical to TRBD1. The CDR3 has 13 amino acids. V shed 4 bases, J shed 8 bases, and the junction held 7 bases outside the gene matches. Per germline, CDR1 SGHRS and CDR2 YFSETQ.

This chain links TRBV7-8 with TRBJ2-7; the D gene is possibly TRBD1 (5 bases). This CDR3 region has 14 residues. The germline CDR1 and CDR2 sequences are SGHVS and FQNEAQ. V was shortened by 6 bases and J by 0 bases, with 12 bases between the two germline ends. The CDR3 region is CASRPTDSSYEQYV. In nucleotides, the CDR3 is TGTGCCAGCAGACCGACCGACAGCTCCTACGAGCAGTACGTC.

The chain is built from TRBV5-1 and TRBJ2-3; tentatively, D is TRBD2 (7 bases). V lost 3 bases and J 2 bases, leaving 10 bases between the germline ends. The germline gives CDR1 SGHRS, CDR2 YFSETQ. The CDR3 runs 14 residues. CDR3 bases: TGCGCCAGCAGCTCGGGGGGCACCACAGATACGCAGTATTTT. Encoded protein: CASSSGGTTDTQYF.

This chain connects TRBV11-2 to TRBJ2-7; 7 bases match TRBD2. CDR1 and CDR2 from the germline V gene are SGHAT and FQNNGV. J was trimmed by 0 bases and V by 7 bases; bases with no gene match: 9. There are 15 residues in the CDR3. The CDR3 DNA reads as TGTGCCAGCACCCAACCCGGGGGGATCTCCTACGAGCAGTACTTC. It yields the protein CASTQPGGISYEQYF.